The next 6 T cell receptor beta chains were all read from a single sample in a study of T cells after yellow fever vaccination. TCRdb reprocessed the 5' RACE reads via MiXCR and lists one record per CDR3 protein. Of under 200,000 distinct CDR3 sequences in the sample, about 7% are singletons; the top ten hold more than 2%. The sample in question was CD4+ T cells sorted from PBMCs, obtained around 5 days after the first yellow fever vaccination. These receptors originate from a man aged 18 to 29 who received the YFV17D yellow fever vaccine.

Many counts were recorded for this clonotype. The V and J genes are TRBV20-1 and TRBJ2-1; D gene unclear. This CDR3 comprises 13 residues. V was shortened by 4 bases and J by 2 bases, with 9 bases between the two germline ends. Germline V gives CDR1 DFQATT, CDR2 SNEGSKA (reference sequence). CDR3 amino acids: CSATTDPYNEQFF. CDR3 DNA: TGCAGTGCTACCACGGACCCCTACAATGAGCAGTTCTTC.

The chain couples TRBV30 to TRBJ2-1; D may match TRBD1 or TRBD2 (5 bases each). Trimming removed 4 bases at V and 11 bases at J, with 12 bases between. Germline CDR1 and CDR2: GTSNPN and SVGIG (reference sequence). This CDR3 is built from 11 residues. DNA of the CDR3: TGTGCCTGGATTGGGGACCTCAAGCAGTTCTTC. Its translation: CAWIGDLKQFF.

The CDR3 reads CASSSGLAGGYNEQFF. In nucleotides, the CDR3 is TGTGCCAGCAGCTCAGGGCTAGCGGGGGGTTACAATGAGCAGTTCTTC. The rearrangement links TRBV11-2 to TRBJ2-1, with TRBD2 identical over 11 bases. J was trimmed by 4 bases and V by 4 bases; bases with no gene match: 6. Germline V gene data show CDR1 as SGHAT and CDR2 as FQNNGV. This CDR3 region has 16 residues.

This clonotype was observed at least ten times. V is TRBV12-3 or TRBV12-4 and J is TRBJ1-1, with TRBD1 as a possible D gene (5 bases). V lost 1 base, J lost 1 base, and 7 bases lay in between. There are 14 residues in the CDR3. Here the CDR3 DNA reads TGTGCCAGCAGTTTAGTGGGGCCGAACACTGAAGCTTTCTTT. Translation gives CASSLVGPNTEAFF.

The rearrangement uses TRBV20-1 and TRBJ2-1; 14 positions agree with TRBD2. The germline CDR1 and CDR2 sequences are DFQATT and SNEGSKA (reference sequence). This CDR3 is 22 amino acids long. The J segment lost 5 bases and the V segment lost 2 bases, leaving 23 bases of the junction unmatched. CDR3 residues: CSARSTRTSGGRVVRTDNEQFF. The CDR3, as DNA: TGCAGTGCTAGAAGCACCAGGACTAGCGGGGGGCGGGTGGTTAGGACCGACAATGAGCAGTTCTTC.

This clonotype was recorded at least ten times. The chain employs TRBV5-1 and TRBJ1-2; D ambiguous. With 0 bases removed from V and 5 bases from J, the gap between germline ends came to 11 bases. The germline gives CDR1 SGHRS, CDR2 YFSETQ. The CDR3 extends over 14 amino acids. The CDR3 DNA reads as TGCGCCAGCAGCTTGGCCCAGGAGCAGTATGGCTACACCTTC. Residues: CASSLAQEQYGYTF. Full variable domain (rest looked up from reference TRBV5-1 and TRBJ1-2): KAGVTQTPRYLIKTRGQQVTLSCSPISGHRSVSWYQQTPGQGLQFLFEYFSETQRNKGNFPGRFSGRQFSNSRSEMNVSTLELGDSALYLCASSLAQEQYGYTFGSGTRLTVV.